Here is one T cell receptor beta chain with its context. Its matching antigen is unknown. Amplified TCR beta CDR3 regions derived from RNA transcripts. The HTBI set primed first-round TCR CDR3 RT-PCR. TCRdb re-called the multiplex PCR reads through MiXCR, storing one row per CDR3 protein. The sample lists roughly 93,000 distinct CDR3 sequences, 35% to 45% occurring once. Per germline, CDR1 DFQATT and CDR2 SNEGSKA (reference sequence). V lost 3 bases, J lost 4 bases, and 6 bases lay in between. This CDR3 contains 11 residues. The data belong to a study of T cells in Graves' hyperthyroidism and ophthalmopathy. Overall study findings and caveats: Blood also contained most expanded thyroid clonotypes above 0.001.

Every diagnosis used clinical symptoms, serum thyroxine and TRAb, thyroid ultrasound and orbital computed tomography. Source material: peripheral blood or thyroid tissue (not recorded which). V is TRBV20-1 and J is TRBJ2-5; D is unresolved. The receptor was derived from a woman aged 25-40 years with Graves' hyperthyroidism. CDR3 sequence reads: CSARHTETQYF. CDR3 nucleotides: TGCAGTGCTAGGCATACAGAGACCCAGTACTTC.